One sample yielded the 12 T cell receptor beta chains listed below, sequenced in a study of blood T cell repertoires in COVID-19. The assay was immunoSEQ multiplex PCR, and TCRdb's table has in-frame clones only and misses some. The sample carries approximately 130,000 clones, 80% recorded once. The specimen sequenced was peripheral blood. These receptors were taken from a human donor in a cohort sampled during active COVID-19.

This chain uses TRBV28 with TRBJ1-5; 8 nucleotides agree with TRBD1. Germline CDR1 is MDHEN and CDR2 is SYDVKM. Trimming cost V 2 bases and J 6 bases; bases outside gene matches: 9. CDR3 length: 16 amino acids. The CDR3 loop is CASSLSGQGRSQPQHF. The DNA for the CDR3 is TGTGCCAGCAGTTTAAGCGGACAGGGAAGGTCTCAGCCCCAGCATTTT.

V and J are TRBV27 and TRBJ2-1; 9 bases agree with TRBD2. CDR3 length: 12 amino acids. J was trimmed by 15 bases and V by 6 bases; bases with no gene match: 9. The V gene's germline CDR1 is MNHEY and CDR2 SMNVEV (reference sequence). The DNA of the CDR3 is TGTGCCAGCAGCCTAGCGGGGCAGAACTTGTTCTTC. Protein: CASSLAGQNLFF.

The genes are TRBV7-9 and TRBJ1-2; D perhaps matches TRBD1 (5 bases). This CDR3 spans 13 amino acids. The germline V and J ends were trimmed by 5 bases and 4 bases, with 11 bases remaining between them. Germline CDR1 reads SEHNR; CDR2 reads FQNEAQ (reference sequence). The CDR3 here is CASSPGIAYGYTF. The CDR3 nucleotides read TGTGCCAGCAGCCCAGGGATTGCCTATGGCTACACCTTC.

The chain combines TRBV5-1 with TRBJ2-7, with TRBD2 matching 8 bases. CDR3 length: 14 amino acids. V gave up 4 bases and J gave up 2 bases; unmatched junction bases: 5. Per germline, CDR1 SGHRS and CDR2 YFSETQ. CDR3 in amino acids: CASSRAGVPYEQYF. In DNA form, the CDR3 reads TGCGCCAGCAGCCGAGCGGGGGTACCCTACGAGCAGTACTTC.

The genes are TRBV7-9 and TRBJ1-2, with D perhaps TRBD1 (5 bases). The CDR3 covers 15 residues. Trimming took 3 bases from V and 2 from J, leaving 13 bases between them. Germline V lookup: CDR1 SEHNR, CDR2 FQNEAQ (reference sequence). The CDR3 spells CASSFGGTFNYGYTF. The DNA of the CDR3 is TGTGCCAGCAGCTTCGGGGGTACCTTCAACTATGGCTACACCTTC.

In DNA, the CDR3 is TGTGCCATCAGTGAGTCAGGGGTTGGTCAGCCCCAGCATTTT. It specifies CAISESGVGQPQHF. The genes are TRBV10-3 and TRBJ1-5; perhaps TRBD1 as D (5 bases). This CDR3 is built from 14 residues. Germline assignment: CDR1 ENHRY and CDR2 SYGVKD. V was shortened by 0 bases and J by 6 bases, with 9 bases between the two germline ends.

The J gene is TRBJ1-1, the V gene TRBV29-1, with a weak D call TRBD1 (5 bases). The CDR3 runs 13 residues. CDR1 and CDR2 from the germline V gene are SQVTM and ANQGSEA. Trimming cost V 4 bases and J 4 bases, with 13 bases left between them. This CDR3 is CSVARGWGTEAFF. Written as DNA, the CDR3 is TGCAGCGTTGCACGGGGGTGGGGCACTGAAGCTTTCTTT.

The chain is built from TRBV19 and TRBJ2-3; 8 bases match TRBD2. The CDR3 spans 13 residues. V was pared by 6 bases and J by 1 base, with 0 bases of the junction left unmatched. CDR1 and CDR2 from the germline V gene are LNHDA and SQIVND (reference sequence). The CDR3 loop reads CASRRGGTDTQYF. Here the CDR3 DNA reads TGTGCCAGTAGGCGGGGGGGCACAGATACGCAGTATTTT.

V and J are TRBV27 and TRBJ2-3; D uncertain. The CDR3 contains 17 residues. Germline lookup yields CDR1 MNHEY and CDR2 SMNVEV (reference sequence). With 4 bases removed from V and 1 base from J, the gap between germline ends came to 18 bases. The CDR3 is CASSSRPPNEGTDTQYF. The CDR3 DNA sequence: TGTGCCAGCAGTTCTCGTCCTCCAAACGAGGGCACAGATACGCAGTATTTT.

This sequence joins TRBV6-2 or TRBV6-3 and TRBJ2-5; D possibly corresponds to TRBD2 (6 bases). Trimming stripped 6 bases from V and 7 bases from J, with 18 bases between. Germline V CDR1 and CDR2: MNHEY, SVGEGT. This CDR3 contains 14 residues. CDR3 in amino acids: CASSISGPGGTQYF. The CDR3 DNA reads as TGTGCCAGCAGCATTAGCGGACCAGGAGGGACCCAGTACTTC.

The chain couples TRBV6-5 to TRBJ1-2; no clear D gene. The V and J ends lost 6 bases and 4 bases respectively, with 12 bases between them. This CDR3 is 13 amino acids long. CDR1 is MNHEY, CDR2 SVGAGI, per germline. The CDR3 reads CASSLSGSYGYTF. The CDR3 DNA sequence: TGTGCCAGCAGCCTGTCGGGGAGCTATGGCTACACCTTC.

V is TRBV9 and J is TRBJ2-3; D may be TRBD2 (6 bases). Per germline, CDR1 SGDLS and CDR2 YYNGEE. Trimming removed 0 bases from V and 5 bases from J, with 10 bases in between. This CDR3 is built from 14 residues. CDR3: CASSVANGGDTQYF. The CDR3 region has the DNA TGTGCCAGCAGCGTAGCTAACGGGGGAGATACGCAGTATTTT. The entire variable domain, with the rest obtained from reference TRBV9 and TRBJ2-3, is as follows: DSGVTQTPKHLITATGQRVTLRCSPRSGDLSVYWYQQSLDQGLQFLIQYYNGEERAKGNILERFSAQQFPDLHSELNLSSLELGDSALYFCASSVANGGDTQYFGPGTRLTVL.